Following are 2 T cell receptor beta chains from one sample sequenced in a study of control samples from healthy donors and cancer patients. Only in-frame clones appear in the TCRdb table, and some are missing; sequencing was by immunoSEQ multiplex PCR. The sample carries roughly 99,000 clones, around 80% recorded once. Source material: blood. These receptors originate from a man in his 60s in good health.

This clone appeared a single time. The CDR3 sequence is CASSLRRGGTDTQYF. The CDR3 bases are TGTGCCAGCAGCTTAAGGCGGGGGGGCACAGATACGCAGTATTTT. The V gene is TRBV11-3, the J gene TRBJ2-3; 8 bases match TRBD2. The ends lost 2 bases at V and 1 base at J; junction bases unmatched: 2. CDR3 size: 15 residues. Germline V gene sequence: CDR1 SGHNT, CDR2 YENEEA.

DNA for the CDR3: TGTGCCAGCAGTTTCCCGGGGCCGCAGCATTTT. Translated, it gives CASSFPGPQHF. The chain combines TRBV6-2 or TRBV6-3 with TRBJ1-5; a weak D match, TRBD1 (5 bases). The CDR3 runs to 11 residues. V was shortened by 4 bases and J by 13 bases, with 11 bases between the two germline ends. Germline-derived CDR1 and CDR2 are MNHEY and SVGEGT.